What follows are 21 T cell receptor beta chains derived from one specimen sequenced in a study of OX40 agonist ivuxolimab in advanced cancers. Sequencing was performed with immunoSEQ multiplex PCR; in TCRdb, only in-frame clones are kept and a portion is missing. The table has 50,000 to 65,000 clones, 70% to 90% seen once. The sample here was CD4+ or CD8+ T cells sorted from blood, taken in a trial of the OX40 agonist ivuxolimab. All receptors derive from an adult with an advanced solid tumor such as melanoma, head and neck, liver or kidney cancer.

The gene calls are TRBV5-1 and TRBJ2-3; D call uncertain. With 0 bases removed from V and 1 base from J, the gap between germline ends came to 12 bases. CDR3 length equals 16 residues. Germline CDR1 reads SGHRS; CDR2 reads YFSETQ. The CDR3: CASSLVGKARTDTQYF. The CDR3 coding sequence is TGCGCCAGCAGCTTGGTAGGGAAGGCACGCACAGATACGCAGTATTTT.

This chain's CDR3 is CAWSVLGAGDEQFF. The CDR3 DNA is TGTGCCTGGAGTGTACTGGGGGCCGGGGATGAGCAGTTCTTC. The genes are TRBV30 and TRBJ2-1, with a tentative D call TRBD1 (6 bases). The CDR3 is made up of 14 amino acids. Germline loops: CDR1 GTSNPN, CDR2 SVGIG (reference sequence). V lost 0 bases and J 8 bases, leaving 14 bases between the germline ends. The entire variable domain, with the rest obtained from reference TRBV30 and TRBJ2-1, is as follows: SQTIHQWPATLVQPVGSPLSLECTVEGTSNPNLYWYRQAAGRGLQLLFYSVGIGQISSEVPQNLSASRPQDRQFILSSKKLLLSDSGFYLCAWSVLGAGDEQFFGPGTRLTVL.

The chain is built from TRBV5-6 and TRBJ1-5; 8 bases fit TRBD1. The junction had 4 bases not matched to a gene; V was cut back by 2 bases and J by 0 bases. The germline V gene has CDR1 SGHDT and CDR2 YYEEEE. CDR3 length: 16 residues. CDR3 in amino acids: CASSFGTGGSNQPQHF. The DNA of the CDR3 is TGTGCCAGCAGCTTTGGGACAGGCGGTAGCAATCAGCCCCAGCATTTT.

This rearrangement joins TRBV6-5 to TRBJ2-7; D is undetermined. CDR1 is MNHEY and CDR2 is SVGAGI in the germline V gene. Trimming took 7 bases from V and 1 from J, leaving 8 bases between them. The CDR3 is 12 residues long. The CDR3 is CASKKGSYEQYF. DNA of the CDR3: TGTGCCAGCAAAAAAGGATCCTACGAGCAGTACTTC.

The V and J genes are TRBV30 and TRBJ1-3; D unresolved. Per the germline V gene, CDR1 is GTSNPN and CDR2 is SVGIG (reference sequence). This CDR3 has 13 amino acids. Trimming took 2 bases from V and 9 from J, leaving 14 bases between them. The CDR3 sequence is CAWSPEPVGTIYF. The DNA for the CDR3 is TGTGCCTGGAGTCCGGAGCCGGTCGGCACCATATATTTT. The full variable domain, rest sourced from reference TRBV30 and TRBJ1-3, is SQTIHQWPATLVQPVGSPLSLECTVEGTSNPNLYWYRQAAGRGLQLLFYSVGIGQISSEVPQNLSASRPQDRQFILSSKKLLLSDSGFYLCAWSPEPVGTIYFGEGSWLTVV.

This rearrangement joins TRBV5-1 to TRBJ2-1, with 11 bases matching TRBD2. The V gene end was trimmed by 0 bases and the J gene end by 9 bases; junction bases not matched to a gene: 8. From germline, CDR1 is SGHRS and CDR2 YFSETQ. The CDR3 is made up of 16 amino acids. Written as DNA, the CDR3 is TGCGCCAGCAGCTTGGCCGTTAGCGGGAGGGCGCTTGAGCAGTTCTTC. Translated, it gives CASSLAVSGRALEQFF.

The CDR3 DNA reads as TGTGCCAGTAGTATGACAGGGGTGAACACTGAAGCTTTCTTT. Its translation is CASSMTGVNTEAFF. V usage is TRBV19 and J usage is TRBJ1-1; 8 positions match TRBD1. Germline V lookup: CDR1 LNHDA, CDR2 SQIVND (reference sequence). J lost 0 bases, V lost 3 bases, and 0 bases had no gene match. The CDR3 extends over 14 amino acids.

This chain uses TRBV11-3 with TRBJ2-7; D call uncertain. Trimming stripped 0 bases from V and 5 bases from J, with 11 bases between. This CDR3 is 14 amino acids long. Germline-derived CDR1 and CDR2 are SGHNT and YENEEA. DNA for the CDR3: TGTGCCAGCAGCTTAGATCCTGCAGACCACGAGCAGTACTTC. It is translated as CASSLDPADHEQYF.

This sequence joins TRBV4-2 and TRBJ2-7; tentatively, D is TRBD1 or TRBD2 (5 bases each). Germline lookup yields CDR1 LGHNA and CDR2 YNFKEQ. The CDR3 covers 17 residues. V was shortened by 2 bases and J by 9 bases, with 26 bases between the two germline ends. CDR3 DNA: TGTGCCAGCAGCCAACAAGCGTCCGGGGACCCAACTCGGAGGCAGTACTTC. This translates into CASSQQASGDPTRRQYF.

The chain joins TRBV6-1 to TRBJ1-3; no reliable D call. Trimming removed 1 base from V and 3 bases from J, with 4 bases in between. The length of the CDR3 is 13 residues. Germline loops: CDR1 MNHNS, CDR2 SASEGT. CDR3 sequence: CASSEEGGNTIYF. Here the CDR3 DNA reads TGTGCCAGCAGTGAAGAAGGTGGAAACACCATATATTTT.

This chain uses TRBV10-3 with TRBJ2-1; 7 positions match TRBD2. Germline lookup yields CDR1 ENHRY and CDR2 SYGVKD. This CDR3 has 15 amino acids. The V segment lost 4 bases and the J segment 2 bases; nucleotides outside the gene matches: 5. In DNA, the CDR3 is TGTGCCATCAGTGGGACTAGGGATACCTACAATGAGCAGTTCTTC. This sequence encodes CAISGTRDTYNEQFF.

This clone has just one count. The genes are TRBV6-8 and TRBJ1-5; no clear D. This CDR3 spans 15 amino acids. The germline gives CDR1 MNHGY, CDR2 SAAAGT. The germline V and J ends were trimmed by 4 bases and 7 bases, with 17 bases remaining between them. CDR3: CASSSSGSGEQPQHF. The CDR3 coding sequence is TGTGCCAGCAGTTCTTCCGGGAGTGGCGAACAGCCCCAGCATTTT.

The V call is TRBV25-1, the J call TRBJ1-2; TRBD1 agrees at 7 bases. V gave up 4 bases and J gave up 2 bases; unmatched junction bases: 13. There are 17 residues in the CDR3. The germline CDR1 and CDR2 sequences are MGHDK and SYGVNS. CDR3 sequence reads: CASSGQGVGLLNYGYTF. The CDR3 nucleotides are TGTGCCAGCAGTGGTCAGGGGGTGGGCTTGCTAAACTATGGCTACACCTTC.

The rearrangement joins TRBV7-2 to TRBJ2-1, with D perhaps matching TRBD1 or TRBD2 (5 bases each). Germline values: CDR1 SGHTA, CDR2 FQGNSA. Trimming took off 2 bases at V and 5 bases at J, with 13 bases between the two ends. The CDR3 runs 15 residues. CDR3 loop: CASSLQGWGNNEQFF. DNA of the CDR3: TGTGCCAGCAGCTTACAGGGTTGGGGGAACAATGAGCAGTTCTTC.

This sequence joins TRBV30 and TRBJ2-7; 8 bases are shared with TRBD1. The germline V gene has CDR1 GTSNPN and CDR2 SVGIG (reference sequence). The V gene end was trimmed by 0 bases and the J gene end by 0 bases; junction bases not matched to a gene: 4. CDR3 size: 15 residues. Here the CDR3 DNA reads TGTGCCTGGAGTGTAGGACAGGGACCCTCCTACGAGCAGTACTTC. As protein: CAWSVGQGPSYEQYF. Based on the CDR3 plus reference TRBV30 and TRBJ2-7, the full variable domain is SQTIHQWPATLVQPVGSPLSLECTVEGTSNPNLYWYRQAAGRGLQLLFYSVGIGQISSEVPQNLSASRPQDRQFILSSKKLLLSDSGFYLCAWSVGQGPSYEQYFGPGTRLTVT.

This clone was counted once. This CDR3 reads CASSQLSSGGVTGELFF. Written as DNA, the CDR3 is TGTGCCAGCAGTCAATTGTCTAGCGGGGGGGTCACCGGGGAGCTGTTTTTT. The chain is built from TRBV28 and TRBJ2-2; 12 nucleotides agree with TRBD2. The V gene end was trimmed by 5 bases and the J gene end by 4 bases; junction bases not matched to a gene: 8. Germline V CDR1 and CDR2: MDHEN, SYDVKM. CDR3 length equals 17 residues.

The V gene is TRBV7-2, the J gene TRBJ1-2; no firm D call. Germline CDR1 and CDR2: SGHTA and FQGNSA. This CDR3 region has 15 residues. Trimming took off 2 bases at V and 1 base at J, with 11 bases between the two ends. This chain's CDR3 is CASSLQPAINYGYTF. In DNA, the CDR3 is TGTGCCAGCAGCTTACAGCCGGCCATTAACTATGGCTACACCTTC.

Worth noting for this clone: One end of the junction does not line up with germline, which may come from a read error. The CDR3: CASSSGLAGAPNQETQYF. In DNA form, the CDR3 reads TGCGCCAGCAGCTCGGGACTAGCGGGGGCACCCAACCAGGAGACCCAGTACTTC. The rearrangement links TRBV5-1 to TRBJ2-5; 14 positions match TRBD2. Germline V gives CDR1 SGHRS, CDR2 YFSETQ. This CDR3 has 18 amino acids.

CDR3 in DNA: TGTGCCAGCAGGGATCCCCGGGAATCGAACACTGAAGCTTTCTTT. Translating it yields CASRDPRESNTEAFF. The chain couples TRBV27 to TRBJ1-1; D remains unclear. The CDR3 has 15 residues. The germline V gene has CDR1 MNHEY and CDR2 SMNVEV (reference sequence). Trimming removed 6 bases from V and 1 base from J, with 15 bases in between.

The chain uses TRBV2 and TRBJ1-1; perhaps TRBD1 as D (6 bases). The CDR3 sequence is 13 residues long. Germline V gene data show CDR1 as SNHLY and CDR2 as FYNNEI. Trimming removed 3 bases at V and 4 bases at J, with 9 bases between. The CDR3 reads CASSDRGVTEAFF. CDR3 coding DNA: TGTGCCAGCAGTGACAGGGGAGTCACTGAAGCTTTCTTT.

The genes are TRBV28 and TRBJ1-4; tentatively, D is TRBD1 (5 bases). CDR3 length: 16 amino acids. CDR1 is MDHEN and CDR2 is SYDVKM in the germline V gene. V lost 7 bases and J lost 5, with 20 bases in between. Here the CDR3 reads CASTFGRGRGNEKLFF. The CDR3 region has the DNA TGTGCCAGCACCTTCGGGCGGGGCCGTGGGAATGAAAAACTGTTTTTT.